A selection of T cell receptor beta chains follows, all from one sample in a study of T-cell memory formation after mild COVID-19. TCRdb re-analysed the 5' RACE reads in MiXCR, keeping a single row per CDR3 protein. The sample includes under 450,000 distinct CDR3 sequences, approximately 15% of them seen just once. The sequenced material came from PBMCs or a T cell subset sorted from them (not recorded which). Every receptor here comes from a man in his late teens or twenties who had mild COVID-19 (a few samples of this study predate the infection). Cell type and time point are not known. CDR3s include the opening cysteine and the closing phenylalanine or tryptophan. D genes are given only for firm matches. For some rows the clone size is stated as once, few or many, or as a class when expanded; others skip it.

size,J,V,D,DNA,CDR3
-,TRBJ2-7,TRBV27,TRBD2,TGTGCCAGCAGTTCCAGCGGGGAATTCGAGCAGTACTTC,CASSSSGEFEQYF
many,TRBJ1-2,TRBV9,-,TGTGCCAGCAGCGTAGTCCCCCGGACCACATATGGCTACACCTTC,CASSVVPRTTYGYTF
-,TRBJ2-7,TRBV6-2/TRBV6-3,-,TGTGCCAGCAGTTACTCCCTCCGGGGTATGCCGTCCTACGAGCAGTACTTC,CASSYSLRGMPSYEQYF
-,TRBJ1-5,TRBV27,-,TGTGCCAGCAGTACCTACAGTTATAGCAATCAGCCCCAGCATTTT,CASSTYSYSNQPQHF
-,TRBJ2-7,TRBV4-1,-,TGCGCCAGCAGCCCAGGGGCGGAATCCTACGAGCAGTACTTC,CASSPGAESYEQYF
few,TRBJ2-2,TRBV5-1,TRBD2,TGCGCCAGCAGCTTGGTCGGTCCTAGCGGGGGTGTATGGAACACCGGGGAGCTGTTTTTT,CASSLVGPSGGVWNTGELFF
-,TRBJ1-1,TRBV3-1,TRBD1,TGTGCCAGCAGCCAAGTCCACAGGGGACGGAACACTGAAGCTTTCTTT,CASSQVHRGRNTEAFF
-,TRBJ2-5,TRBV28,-,TGTGCCAGCAGTTCCGCCCCGGGGGCGCGGGTGGAGACCCAGTACTTC,CASSSAPGARVETQYF
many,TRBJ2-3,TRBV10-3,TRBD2,TGTGCCGCCAAGACTAGCGCACTCACAGATACGCAGTATTTT,CAAKTSALTDTQYF
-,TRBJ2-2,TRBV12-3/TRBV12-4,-,TGTGCCAGCAGTTCCCCAGGGATCGCCGGGGAGCTGTTTTTT,CASSSPGIAGELFF